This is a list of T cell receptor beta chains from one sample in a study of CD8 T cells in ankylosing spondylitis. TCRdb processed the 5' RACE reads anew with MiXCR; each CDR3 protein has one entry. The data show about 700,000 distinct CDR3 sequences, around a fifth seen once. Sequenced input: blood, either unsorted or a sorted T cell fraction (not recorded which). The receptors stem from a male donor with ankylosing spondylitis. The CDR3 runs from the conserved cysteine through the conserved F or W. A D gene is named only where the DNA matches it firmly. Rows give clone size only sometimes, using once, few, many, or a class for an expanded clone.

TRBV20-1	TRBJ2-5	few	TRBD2	TGCAGCGCGGGAGGGGGGGTGAAAGAGACCCAGTACTTC	CSAGGGVKETQYF
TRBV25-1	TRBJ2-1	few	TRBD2	TGTGCCAGCAGTGAAGCTAGCGGGAGTTTAAATGAGCAGTTCTTC	CASSEASGSLNEQFF
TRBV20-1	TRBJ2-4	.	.	TGCAGTGCTGGGAGCGGTTTAGGAGGCAGAAACATTCAGTACTTC	CSAGSGLGGRNIQYF
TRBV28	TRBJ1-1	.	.	TGTGCCAGCAGTTACCTTAAGAATGAAGCTTTCTTT	CASSYLKNEAFF
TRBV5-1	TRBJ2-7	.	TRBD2	TGCGCCAGCAGAGGGCAGCTCCCTGACTCTAGCGGGAGCGCCAGGGGCTACGAGCAGTACTTC	CASRGQLPDSSGSARGYEQYF
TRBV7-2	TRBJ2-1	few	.	TGTGCCAGCAGCTTAGCGCTTGGGAGTCAGCAGTTCTTC	CASSLALGSQQFF
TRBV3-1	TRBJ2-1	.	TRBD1	TGTGCCAGCAGCCCGTGGACAGGGGGGTGGGGTGAGCAGTTCTTC	CASSPWTGGWGEQFF
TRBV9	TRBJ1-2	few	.	TGTGCCAGCAGCCCTACAGGGTTAGATGGCTACACCTTC	CASSPTGLDGYTF
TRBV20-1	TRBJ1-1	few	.	TGCAGTGCTCCTCGTGGGGGTTGGGACACTGAAGCTTTCTTT	CSAPRGGWDTEAFF
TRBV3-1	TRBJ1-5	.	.	TGTGCCAGCAGCCAATTCCAGGGGAATCAGCCCCAGCATTTT	CASSQFQGNQPQHF
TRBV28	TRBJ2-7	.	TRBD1	TGTGCCAGCAGTTTCTTTAGGACAGGGCACTCCTACGAGCAGTACTTC	CASSFFRTGHSYEQYF
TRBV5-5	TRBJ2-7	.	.	TGTGCCAGCAGCTTGCGGGGGGAAGGGACAGGATACGAGCAGTACTTC	CASSLRGEGTGYEQYF
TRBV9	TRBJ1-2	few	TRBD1	TGTGCCAGCAGCGTAGGGGGACAGGGGATGTATGGCTACACCTTC	CASSVGGQGMYGYTF
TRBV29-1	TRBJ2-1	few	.	TGCAGCGGAGAGGTGGGGCTCAATGAGCAGTTCTTC	CSGEVGLNEQFF
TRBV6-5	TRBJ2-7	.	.	TGTGCCAGCAGTCACCGGGTCGGGAGCGGCTACGAGCAGTACTTC	CASSHRVGSGYEQYF
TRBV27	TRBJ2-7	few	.	TGTGCCAGCAGTTCGGAGGCGGGGGCTAGCTCCTACGAGCAGTACTTC	CASSSEAGASSYEQYF
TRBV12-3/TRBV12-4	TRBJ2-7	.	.	TGTGCCAGCAGCTACAGAGACTTTAGGGGGTTTCCGTACTTC	CASSYRDFRGFPYF
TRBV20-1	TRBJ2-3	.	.	TGCAGTGTAAGGCCCGAGCTTCCGGCTTTTACGCAGTATTTT	CSVRPELPAFTQYF
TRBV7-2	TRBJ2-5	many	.	TGTGCCAGCAGCGCCCATGAGACCCAGTACTTC	CASSAHETQYF
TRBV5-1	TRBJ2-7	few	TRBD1	TGCGCCAGCAGCTTGGGTCCAGGGGGCGCCTCCTACGAGCAGTACTTC	CASSLGPGGASYEQYF
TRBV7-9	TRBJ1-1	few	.	TGTGCCAGCAGCTTGAGAAGCGGAGGCGTTGGGACTGAAGCTTTCTTT	CASSLRSGGVGTEAFF
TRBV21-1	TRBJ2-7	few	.	TGTGCCAGCAAATATGGGGCTCCGACCTACGAGCAGTACTTC	CASKYGAPTYEQYF
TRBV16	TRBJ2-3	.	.	TGTGCCAGCAGCCCCCCCGGGCTCCTTCGCCACACAGATACGCAGTATTTT	CASSPPGLLRHTDTQYF
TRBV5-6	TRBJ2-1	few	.	TGTGCCAGCAGCTTGGTTCCTCCCTACAATGAGCAGTTCTTC	CASSLVPPYNEQFF
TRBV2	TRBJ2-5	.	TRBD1	TGTGCCAGCAGTGAACGGGACAGTCAAGAGACCCAGTACTTC	CASSERDSQETQYF
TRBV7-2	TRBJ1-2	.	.	TGTGCCAGCAGCACCCGACAGGTCCTAGGTGGCTACACCTTC	CASSTRQVLGGYTF
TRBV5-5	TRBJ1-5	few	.	TGTGCCAGCAGCCCCGGGACGGATCATCAGCCCCAGCATTTT	CASSPGTDHQPQHF
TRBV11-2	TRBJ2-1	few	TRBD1	TGTGCCAGCAGCGTGGGACAGGGGAGGGATGAGCAGTTCTTC	CASSVGQGRDEQFF
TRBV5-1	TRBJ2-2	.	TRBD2	TGCGCCAGCAGCCCGGGACTAGCGTCCGGGGAGCTGTTTTTT	CASSPGLASGELFF
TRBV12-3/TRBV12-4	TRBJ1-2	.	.	TGTGCCAGCAGTCTCAGGTGGAGGATAAATGGCTACACCTTC	CASSLRWRINGYTF
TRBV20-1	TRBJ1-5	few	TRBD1	TGCAGTGCTCGAACAGGGGAGATTCAGCCCCAGCATTTT	CSARTGEIQPQHF
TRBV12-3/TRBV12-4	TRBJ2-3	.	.	TGTGCCAGCAGTATGGACTCCCTGGGCACAGATACGCAGTATTTT	CASSMDSLGTDTQYF
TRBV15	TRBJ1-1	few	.	TGTGCCACCAGCAGAGATAACGGGAACACTGAAGCTTTCTTT	CATSRDNGNTEAFF
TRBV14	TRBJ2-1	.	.	TGTGCCAGCAGCCAGAAGGACAGCCAAGACGTCTACAATGAGCAGTTCTTC	CASSQKDSQDVYNEQFF
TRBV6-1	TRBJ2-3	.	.	TGTGCCAGCAGTGAATTTGAGATTAGCACAGATACGCAGTATTTT	CASSEFEISTDTQYF
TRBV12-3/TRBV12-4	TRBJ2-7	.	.	TGTGCCAGCACCCCCGGGGGCGCCTCTTACTACGAGCAGTACTTC	CASTPGGASYYEQYF
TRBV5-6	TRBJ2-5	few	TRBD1	TGTGCCAGCAGTTTTGGGACAGGGGATTCGGAGACCCAGTACTTC	CASSFGTGDSETQYF
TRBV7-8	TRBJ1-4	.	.	TGTGCCAGCACCCGTGGAGTCGCAACTAATGAAAAACTGTTTTTT	CASTRGVATNEKLFF
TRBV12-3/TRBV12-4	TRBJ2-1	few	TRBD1	TGTGCCAGCAGTTTAGGTGGAGGACAGGGGAGAAGTGAGCAGTTCTTC	CASSLGGGQGRSEQFF
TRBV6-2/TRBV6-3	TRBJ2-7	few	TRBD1	TGTGCCAGCAGTTATTCCGGGACAGGGTCCCCCGAGCAGTACTTC	CASSYSGTGSPEQYF
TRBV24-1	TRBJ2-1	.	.	TGTGCCACTCGGGGGTCGGGGGATAATGAGCAGTTCTTC	CATRGSGDNEQFF
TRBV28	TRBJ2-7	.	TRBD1	TGTGCCAGCATTATGACAGGGGGTTCCTACGAGCAGTACTTC	CASIMTGGSYEQYF
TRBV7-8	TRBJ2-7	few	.	TGTGCCAGCAGCTTACAGGGGACTGGGCCTCGCGAGCAGTACTTC	CASSLQGTGPREQYF
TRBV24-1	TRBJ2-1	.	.	TGTGCCACCAGTGATTTGGGTACACCAAACTACAATGAGCAGTTCTTC	CATSDLGTPNYNEQFF
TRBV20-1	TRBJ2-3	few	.	TGCAGTGCTAGAGATTTAAAGGGGCAGGCGGCAGATACGCAGTATTTT	CSARDLKGQAADTQYF
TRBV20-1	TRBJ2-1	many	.	TGCAGTGCTTTTGTGAGTCTAGCCCAGAGCTCCTACAATGAGCAGTTCTTC	CSAFVSLAQSSYNEQFF
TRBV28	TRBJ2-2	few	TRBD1	TGTGCCAGCAGACTACCGGGGACAGGAGACACCGGGGAGCTGTTTTTT	CASRLPGTGDTGELFF
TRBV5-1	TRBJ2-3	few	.	TGCGCCAGCAGCCGCTTTGATACGCAGTATTTT	CASSRFDTQYF
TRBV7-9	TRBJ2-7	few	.	TGTGCCAGCAGCTTAGCGCTGTCGTATGGGCACGAGCAGTACTTC	CASSLALSYGHEQYF
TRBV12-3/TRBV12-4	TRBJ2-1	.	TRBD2	TGTGCCAGCAGTCCCCCGGGGGGTGCCTACAATGAGCAGTTCTTC	CASSPPGGAYNEQFF
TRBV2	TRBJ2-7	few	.	TGTGCCAGCAGTGAAGCGCAAGGGGAGATCTCCTACGAGCAGTACTTC	CASSEAQGEISYEQYF
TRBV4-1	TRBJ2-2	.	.	TGCGCCAGCGGGTCTAGCTTCGTGAGCACCGGGGAGCTGTTTTTT	CASGSSFVSTGELFF
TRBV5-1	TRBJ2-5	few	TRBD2	TGCGCCAGCAGCTTGCACAAACTAGCGGGGCACGAGACCCAGTACTTC	CASSLHKLAGHETQYF